The clone carrying this T cell receptor (beta chain) appeared many times. Trimming shortened V by 0 bases and J by 2 bases, and 14 bases separated the two germline ends. The CDR3 is made up of 17 amino acids. Germline values: CDR1 SGDLS, CDR2 YYNGEE. The data were obtained in a study of T cells after posttransplantation cyclophosphamide. This table comes from immunoSEQ multiplex PCR, and its TCRdb copy is limited to in-frame clones, with some not included. This sample has 1,500 to 2,000 clones, each found more than once. Cyclophosphamide on days +3 and +4 followed busulfan-fludarabine conditioning and a marrow graft.

The chain is built from TRBV9 and TRBJ2-2, with D unclear. The sequence came from a female patient in her forties who received an allogeneic stem cell transplant from a related donor, was CMV-positive, and had no GVHD. Some T cells may trace back to the graft donor. The specimen comprised PBMCs, sampled 32 days after allogeneic stem cell transplant with posttransplant cyclophosphamide. The CDR3 region has the DNA TGTGCCAGCAGCGTAGTCCCTACAGCTACTAACACCGGGGAGCTGTTTTTT. Protein: CASSVVPTATNTGELFF.